The next 5 T cell receptor beta chains were all read from a single sample in a study of response to subunit inactivated influenza vaccine. TCRdb redid the calling of the RT-PCR reads with MiXCR, one entry per CDR3 protein. This sample has about 570,000 distinct CDR3 sequences, with approximately 10% found just once. These sequences were also reported in another study, on T cells expressing NK-cell markers. That report adds: 5'RACE template switching built TCR beta cDNA with unique molecular identifiers.

Here the sequenced sample was PBMCs from blood, taken on the day of vaccination. The receptor set was obtained from a man between 45 and 60 years old who received an inactivated influenza vaccine.

This clonotype was counted many times. This chain links TRBV3-1 with TRBJ2-1; D perhaps matches TRBD1 (6 bases). The CDR3 sequence is 13 residues long. V was cut by 6 bases and J by 7 bases, with 13 bases left in between. Germline CDR1 LGHDT, CDR2 YNNKEL (reference sequence). The CDR3 coding sequence is TGTGCCAGCAGTAACAGGGAGTTTAATGAGCAGTTCTTC. This encodes CASSNREFNEQFF.

This clonotype has more than one count but fewer than ten. The chain is built from TRBV5-1 and TRBJ1-5; D remains unclear. CDR1 and CDR2 (germline): SGHRS, YFSETQ. There are 18 residues in the CDR3. Trimming took 1 base from V and 6 from J, leaving 23 bases between them. The CDR3 loop reads CASSLTAPLPVECQPQHF. CDR3 sequence (DNA): TGCGCCAGCAGCTTGACAGCTCCTTTACCTGTCGAGTGTCAGCCCCAGCATTTT. The full variable domain, with the rest looked up from reference TRBV5-1 and TRBJ1-5, is KAGVTQTPRYLIKTRGQQVTLSCSPISGHRSVSWYQQTPGQGLQFLFEYFSETQRNKGNFPGRFSGRQFSNSRSEMNVSTLELGDSALYLCASSLTAPLPVECQPQHFGDGTRLSIL.

This clonotype was seen a few times. V and J are TRBV10-3 and TRBJ1-6, with a tentative D call TRBD1 (5 bases). Between the trimmed V and J ends, which lost 6 bases and 8 bases, there was a span of 8 bases. The germline CDR1 and CDR2 sequences are ENHRY and SYGVKD. The CDR3 has 12 residues. The CDR3 bases are TGTGCCATCAGACAGGCGGATTCACCCCTCCACTTT. This encodes CAIRQADSPLHF.

Only a few counts were recorded for this clonotype. The rearrangement joins TRBV4-3 to TRBJ2-2; 7 positions agree with TRBD1. The CDR3 loop spans 15 amino acids. Germline values: CDR1 LGHNA, CDR2 YSLEER. The V gene end was trimmed by 1 base and the J gene end by 7 bases; junction bases not matched to a gene: 6. The chain's CDR3 is CASSQVDRRDGELFF. CDR3 in DNA: TGCGCCAGCAGCCAAGTGGACAGGCGAGACGGGGAGCTGTTTTTT.

In this sample, this clonotype turned up a few times. The V and J genes are TRBV28 and TRBJ2-7; tentatively, D is TRBD2 (5 bases). V was shortened by 3 bases and J by 7 bases, with 13 bases between the two germline ends. Germline assignment: CDR1 MDHEN and CDR2 SYDVKM. CDR3 size: 13 residues. DNA for the CDR3: TGTGCCAGCAGTTTCGGGGATATGAGGGAGCAGTACTTC. This codes for CASSFGDMREQYF.